Listed below are T cell receptor beta chains from one sample, sequenced in a study of patients and donors after allogeneic stem cell transplantation. TCRdb fed the RT-PCR reads into MiXCR, producing one record per CDR3 protein. The data show hundreds of thousands of distinct CDR3 sequences, about a sixth seen once. Material for sequencing was blood, either unsorted or a sorted T cell fraction (not recorded which). The origin of the receptors is a human donor who was either an allogeneic HSCT recipient or a stem cell or donor lymphocyte infusion donor (not recorded which). It is not recorded whose cells these are; they may come from a transplant donor. Each CDR3 is given with its conserved first and last residue. D genes are given only for firm matches. Clone size is given for some rows only: seen once, a few or many times, or a class if the clone is expanded.

>TRBV12-3/TRBV12-4|NA|12|NA|TRBJ2-7
TGTGCCAGCAGTTTAGGGGTCCACGAGCAGTACTTC
CASSLGVHEQYF
>TRBV11-2|NA|16|TRBD2|TRBJ2-2
TGTGCCAGCAGCTTAGTGATCCGCGGGAGAAGCGGGGAGCTGTTTTTT
CASSLVIRGRSGELFF
>TRBV7-8|NA|15|NA|TRBJ1-6
TGTGCCAGCAGCCCCAGGGCAGGGATGTATTCACCCCTCCACTTT
CASSPRAGMYSPLHF
>TRBV7-3|few|16|NA|TRBJ2-7
TGTGCCAGCAGCTTACGGGGCGGGGATCGAATTTACGAGCAGTACTTC
CASSLRGGDRIYEQYF
>TRBV6-1|NA|16|TRBD2|TRBJ2-5
TGTGCCAGCAGTGAGATACTAGCGGGGACGCAAGAGACCCAGTACTTC
CASSEILAGTQETQYF
>TRBV4-1|few|17|NA|TRBJ2-7
TGCGCCAGCAGCCAAGATCCCGCTTACAGGAGCTCCTACGAGCAGTACTTC
CASSQDPAYRSSYEQYF
>TRBV6-1|few|16|NA|TRBJ1-6
TGTGCCAGCAGTAGGGGAGGGATGAGTAGAAATTCACCCCTCCACTTT
CASSRGGMSRNSPLHF
>TRBV3-1|NA|15|TRBD2|TRBJ2-1
TGTGCCAGCAGCCAAGAGACTAGCCCTTACAATGAGCAGTTCTTC
CASSQETSPYNEQFF
>TRBV6-2/TRBV6-3|few|16|TRBD1|TRBJ2-2
TGTGCCAGCAGTTCCGCGGGACAGGGGGCCACCGGGGAGCTGTTTTTT
CASSSAGQGATGELFF
>TRBV6-1|few|13|TRBD1|TRBJ1-2
TGTGCCAGCAAATTCAGACAGGGTTTCGGCTACACCTTC
CASKFRQGFGYTF
>TRBV20-1|NA|13|NA|TRBJ2-2
TGCAGTGCTAGTTTACCGAACACCGGGGAGCTGTTTTTT
CSASLPNTGELFF
>TRBV9|few|18|TRBD2|TRBJ2-5
TGTGCCAGCAGCGTAGCTCCAGCGGGGGGCTCAAGACAAGAGACCCAGTACTTC
CASSVAPAGGSRQETQYF
>TRBV7-9|few|13|NA|TRBJ1-1
TGTGCCAGCAGCCAACGGGGTCAGACTGAAGCTTTCTTT
CASSQRGQTEAFF
>TRBV7-2|few|14|TRBD2|TRBJ2-5
TGTGCCAGCAGCTCCCCGGGGGGTTGGGAGACCCAGTACTTC
CASSSPGGWETQYF
>TRBV20-1|NA|11|NA|TRBJ2-5
TGCAGTGCTAGAGTAGGGGAGACCCAGTACTTC
CSARVGETQYF
>TRBV6-2/TRBV6-3|few|16|NA|TRBJ2-3
TGTGCCAGCAGAGACCACAGTGGGGGGTTACAAGATACGCAGTATTTT
CASRDHSGGLQDTQYF
>TRBV6-5|NA|15|TRBD1|TRBJ1-3
TGTGCCAGCAGTTACCCCAGGGGGACTGGAAACACCATATATTTT
CASSYPRGTGNTIYF
>TRBV7-3|NA|14|NA|TRBJ2-3
TGTGCCAGCAGCTTGCAGCGTCGCACAGATACGCAGTATTTT
CASSLQRRTDTQYF
>TRBV6-1|NA|12|NA|TRBJ2-5
TGTGCCAGCCTAGCTCACCAAGAGACCCAGTACTTC
CASLAHQETQYF
>TRBV4-3|NA|14|NA|TRBJ2-7
TGCGCCAGCAGCCCAGGACAGCTCAACTACGAGCAGTACTTC
CASSPGQLNYEQYF
>TRBV29-1|few|13|NA|TRBJ1-3
TGCAGCGTTGAAGTGACCTCTGGAAACACCATATATTTT
CSVEVTSGNTIYF
>TRBV5-1|few|15|TRBD1|TRBJ2-7
TGCGCCAGCAGCTTAAGTGACAGGGGAGGAAGCGAGCAGTACTTC
CASSLSDRGGSEQYF
>TRBV20-1|NA|14|TRBD1|TRBJ2-3
TGCAGTGCTCAACCGGGACAGGGGCCAGATACGCAGTATTTT
CSAQPGQGPDTQYF
>TRBV4-2|NA|15|NA|TRBJ2-1
TGTGCCAGCAGCCAAGGGGACGGCGAGGAAAATGAGCAGTTCTTC
CASSQGDGEENEQFF
>TRBV27|NA|12|NA|TRBJ2-7
TGTGCCAGCAGCCAAACCCACTACGAGCAGTACTTC
CASSQTHYEQYF
>TRBV9|NA|11|NA|TRBJ1-6
TGTGCCAGCAGCACGCCATCACCCCTCCACTTT
CASSTPSPLHF
>TRBV4-2|few|18|TRBD2|TRBJ2-3
TGTGCCAGCAGCCAAGCTCCCGGACTAGTCGGGGGCACAGATACGCAGTATTTT
CASSQAPGLVGGTDTQYF